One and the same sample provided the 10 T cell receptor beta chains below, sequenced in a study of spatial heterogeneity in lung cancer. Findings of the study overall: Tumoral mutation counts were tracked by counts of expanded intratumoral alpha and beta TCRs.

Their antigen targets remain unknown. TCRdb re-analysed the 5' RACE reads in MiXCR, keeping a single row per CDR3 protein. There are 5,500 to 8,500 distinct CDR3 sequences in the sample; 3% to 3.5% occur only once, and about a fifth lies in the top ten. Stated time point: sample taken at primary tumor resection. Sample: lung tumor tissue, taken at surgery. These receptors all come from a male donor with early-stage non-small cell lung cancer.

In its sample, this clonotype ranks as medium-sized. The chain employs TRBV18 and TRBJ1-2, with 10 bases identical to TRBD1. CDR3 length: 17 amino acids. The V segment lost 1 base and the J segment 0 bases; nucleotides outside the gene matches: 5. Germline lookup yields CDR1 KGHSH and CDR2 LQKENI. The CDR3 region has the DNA TGTGCCAGCTCACCACGGGACAGGGGAAGAGCTAACTATGGCTACACCTTC. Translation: CASSPRDRGRANYGYTF. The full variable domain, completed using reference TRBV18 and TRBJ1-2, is NAGVMQNPRHLVRRRGQEARLRCSPMKGHSHVYWYRQLPEEGLKFMVYLQKENIIDESGMPKERFSAEFPKEGPSILRIQQVVRGDSAAYFCASSPRDRGRANYGYTFGSGTRLTVV.

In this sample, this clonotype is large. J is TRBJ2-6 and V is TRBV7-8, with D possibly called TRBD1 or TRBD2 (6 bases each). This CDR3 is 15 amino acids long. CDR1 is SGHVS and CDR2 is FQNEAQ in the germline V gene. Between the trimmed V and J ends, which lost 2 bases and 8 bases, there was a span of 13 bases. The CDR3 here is CASSLRGVGTNVLTF. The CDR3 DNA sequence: TGTGCCAGCAGCTTAAGGGGGGTAGGAACCAACGTCCTGACTTTC.

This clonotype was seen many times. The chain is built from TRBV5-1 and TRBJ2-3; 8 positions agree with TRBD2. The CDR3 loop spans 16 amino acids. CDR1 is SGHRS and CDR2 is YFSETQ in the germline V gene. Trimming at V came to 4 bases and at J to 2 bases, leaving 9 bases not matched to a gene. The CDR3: CASSPLKREITDTQYF. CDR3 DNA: TGCGCCAGCAGCCCCCTTAAGCGGGAGATCACAGATACGCAGTATTTT.

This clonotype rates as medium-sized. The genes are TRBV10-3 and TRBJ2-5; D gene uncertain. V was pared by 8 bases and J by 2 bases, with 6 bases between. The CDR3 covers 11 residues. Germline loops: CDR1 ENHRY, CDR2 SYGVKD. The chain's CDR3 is CAIGPQETQYF. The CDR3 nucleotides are TGTGCCATCGGCCCACAAGAGACCCAGTACTTC.

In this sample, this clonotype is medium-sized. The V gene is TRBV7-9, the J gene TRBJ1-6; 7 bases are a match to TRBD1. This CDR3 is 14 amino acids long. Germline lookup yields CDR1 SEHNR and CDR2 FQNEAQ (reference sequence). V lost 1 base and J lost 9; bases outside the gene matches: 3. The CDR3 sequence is CASSLGGGGSPLHF. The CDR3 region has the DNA TGTGCCAGCAGCTTAGGAGGGGGCGGTTCACCCCTCCACTTT.

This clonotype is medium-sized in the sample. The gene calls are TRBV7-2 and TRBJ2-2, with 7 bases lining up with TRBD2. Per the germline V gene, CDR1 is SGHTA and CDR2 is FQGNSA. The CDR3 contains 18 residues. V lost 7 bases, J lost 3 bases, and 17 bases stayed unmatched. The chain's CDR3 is CASTRGMSMGRDTGELFF. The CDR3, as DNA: TGTGCCAGCACCCGAGGAATGTCAATGGGGAGGGACACCGGGGAGCTGTTTTTT.

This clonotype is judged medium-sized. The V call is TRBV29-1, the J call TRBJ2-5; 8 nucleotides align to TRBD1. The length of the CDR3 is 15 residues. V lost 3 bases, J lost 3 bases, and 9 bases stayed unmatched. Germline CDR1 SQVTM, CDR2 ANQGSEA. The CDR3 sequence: CSVDLGQGIKETQYF. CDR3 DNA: TGCAGCGTTGATCTTGGACAGGGCATTAAAGAGACCCAGTACTTC.

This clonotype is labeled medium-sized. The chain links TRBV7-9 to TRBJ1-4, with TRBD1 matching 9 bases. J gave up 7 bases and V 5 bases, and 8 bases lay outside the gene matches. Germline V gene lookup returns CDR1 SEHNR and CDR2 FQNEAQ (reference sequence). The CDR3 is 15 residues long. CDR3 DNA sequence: TGTGCCAGCAGCCCGCGGACAGGGGAGGGTGAAAAACTGTTTTTT. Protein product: CASSPRTGEGEKLFF. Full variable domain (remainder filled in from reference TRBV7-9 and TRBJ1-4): DTGVSQNPRHKITKRGQNVTFRCDPISEHNRLYWYRQTLGQGPEFLTYFQNEAQLEKSRLLSDRFSAERPKGSFSTLEIQRTEQGDSAMYLCASSPRTGEGEKLFFGSGTQLSVL.

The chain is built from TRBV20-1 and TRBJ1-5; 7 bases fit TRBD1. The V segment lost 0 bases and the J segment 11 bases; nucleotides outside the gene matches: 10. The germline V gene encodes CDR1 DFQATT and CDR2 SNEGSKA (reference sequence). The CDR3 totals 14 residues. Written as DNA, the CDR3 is TGCAGTGCTAGAGAGTTCGGACAGGCTTTGGCCCAGCATTTT. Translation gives CSAREFGQALAQHF.

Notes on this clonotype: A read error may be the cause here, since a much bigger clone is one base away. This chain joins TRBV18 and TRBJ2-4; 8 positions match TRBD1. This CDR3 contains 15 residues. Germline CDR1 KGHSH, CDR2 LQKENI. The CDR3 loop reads CAGSPVRDRLDIQYF. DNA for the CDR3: TGTGCCGGCTCACCAGTCCGGGACAGGTTAGACATTCAGTACTTC.